This T cell receptor beta chain was recorded in a study of cytomegalovirus exposure and HLA in healthy donors. The CDR3 is 14 amino acids. V dropped 0 bases and J dropped 2 bases, with 5 bases sitting between them. The germline V gene has CDR1 ENHRY and CDR2 SYGVKD. Both 60 Vbeta primers and 13 Jbeta primers went into the PCR. The table came from immunoSEQ multiplex PCR; TCRdb's copy has only in-frame clones and leaves some out. The sample has 130,000 or so clones, approximately 74% seen once; the top ten hold 6% to 8.5%. The chain links TRBV10-3 to TRBJ2-1; no firm D call. Sequenced sample: PBMCs. This sequence was found in a man aged 40-50 years in good health and CMV-seropositive. The DNA of the CDR3 is TGTGCCATCAGTGAGTCGACAACCTACAATGAGCAGTTCTTC. It yields the protein CAISESTTYNEQFF.